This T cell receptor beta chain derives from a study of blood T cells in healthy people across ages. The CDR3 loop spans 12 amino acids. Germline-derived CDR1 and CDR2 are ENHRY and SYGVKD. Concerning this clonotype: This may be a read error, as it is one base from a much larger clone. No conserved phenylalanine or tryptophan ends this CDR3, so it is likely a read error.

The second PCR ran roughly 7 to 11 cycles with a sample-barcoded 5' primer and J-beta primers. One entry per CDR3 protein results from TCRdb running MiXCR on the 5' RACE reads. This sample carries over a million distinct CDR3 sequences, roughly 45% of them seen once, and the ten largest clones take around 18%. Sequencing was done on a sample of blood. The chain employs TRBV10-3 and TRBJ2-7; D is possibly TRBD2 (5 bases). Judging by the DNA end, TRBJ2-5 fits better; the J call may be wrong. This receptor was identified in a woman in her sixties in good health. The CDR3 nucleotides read TGTGCCACCTTCAGCGGCGCAGAGACCCAGTACCTC. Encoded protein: CATFSGAETQYL.